This entry concerns a single T cell receptor beta chain. The antigen is undetermined. With UMI labels, 5' RACE was used to prepare the TRB cDNA libraries. TCRdb re-called the 5' RACE reads, yielding one record per CDR3 amino acid sequence without DNA. This specimen shows just over 60,000 distinct CDR3 sequences; the ten leading clones hold about 4.4%. This specimen belongs to a study of CXCR3-negative and CXCR3-positive naive CD8 T cells. The length of the CDR3 is 13 residues. Per germline, CDR1 SQVTM and CDR2 ANQGSEA. The study, taken as a whole, reports: The authors found comparable surface CD5 between naive subsets and inferred TCR strength from TRB CDR3 properties. CXCR3-negative naive cells had less hydrophobic TRB CDR3s than did CXCR3-positive naive cells.

The chain links TRBV29-1 to TRBJ1-1. This clonotype was obtained from a human donor in good health. Some clones in this sample may be carry-over from other donors' samples. What was sequenced was naive CXCR3- CD8+ T cells from blood. As for subset: CD45RO-CCR7+CD27+CD95- naive CD8+ T cells lacking CXCR3 (TNR3-). CDR3: CSVVRKLNTEAFF.